This T cell receptor beta chain appears in the sequencing data of a study of radiotherapy plus CTLA-4 blockade in lung cancer. Study results and limitations: Interferon-beta and early blood T cell clone dynamics reportedly predicted response best. Once radiotherapy plus ipilimumab had been given, TCR clones derived from tumor expanded in blood.

Sequencing was performed with immunoSEQ multiplex PCR; in TCRdb, only in-frame clones are kept and a portion is missing. This sample has 50,000 to 65,000 clones, with about 80% found just once. The CDR3 loop spans 15 amino acids. Trimming took 4 bases from V and 2 from J; bases not matched to a gene: 6. CDR1 is SGHRS, CDR2 YFSETQ, per germline. Comments on this clone: The antigen is unknown.

This chain joins TRBV5-1 and TRBJ2-7; 10 positions match TRBD1. This clonotype was sampled from a human donor with non-small cell lung cancer whose response to radiotherapy plus ipilimumab could not be evaluated. The sequencing here drew on peripheral blood, taken from a patient treated with radiotherapy plus ipilimumab. The CDR3 coding sequence is TGCGCCAGCAGCGCCCCTGGACAGGGGGCCTACGAGCAGTACTTC. This translates into CASSAPGQGAYEQYF.